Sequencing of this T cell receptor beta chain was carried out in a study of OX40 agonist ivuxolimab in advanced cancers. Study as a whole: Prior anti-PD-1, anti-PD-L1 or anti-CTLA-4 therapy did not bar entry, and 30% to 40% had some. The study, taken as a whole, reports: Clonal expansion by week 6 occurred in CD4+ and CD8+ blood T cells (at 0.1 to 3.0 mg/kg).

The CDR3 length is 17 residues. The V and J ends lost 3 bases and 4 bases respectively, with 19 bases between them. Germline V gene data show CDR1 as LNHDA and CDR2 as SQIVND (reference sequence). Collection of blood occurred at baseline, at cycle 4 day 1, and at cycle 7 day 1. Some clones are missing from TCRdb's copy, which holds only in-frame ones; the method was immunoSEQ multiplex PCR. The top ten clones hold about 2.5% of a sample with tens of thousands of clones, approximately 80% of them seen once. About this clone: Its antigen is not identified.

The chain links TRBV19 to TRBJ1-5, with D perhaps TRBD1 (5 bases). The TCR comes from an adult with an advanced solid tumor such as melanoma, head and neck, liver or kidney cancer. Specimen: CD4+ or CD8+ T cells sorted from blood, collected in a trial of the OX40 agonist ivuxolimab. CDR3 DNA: TGTGCCAGTAGTATCTGGGCAGGGCGGAACAAGAATCAGCCCCAGCATTTT. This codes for CASSIWAGRNKNQPQHF.